The clone carrying this T cell receptor beta chain came up many times. The antigen is undetermined. The sample is drawn from a study of blood T cells in healthy people across ages. V shed 7 bases and J 2 bases; nucleotides not matched to a gene: 8. CDR3 length equals 14 residues. CDR1 and CDR2 from the germline V gene are MDHEN and SYDVKM. Primed by a sample-barcoded 5' primer and a J-beta primer mix, a second PCR proceeded for roughly 6 to 12 cycles. Each cDNA molecule received a tag from a template-switch adaptor that had 12 random nucleotides. From each sample, at least 2.5 million paired-end reads containing CDR3 were obtained. TCRdb reprocessed the 5' RACE reads with MiXCR, giving one entry per CDR3 protein. The table has about 670,000 distinct CDR3 sequences, over 40% seen once. Whole-study results and caveats: Donor CMV status was unknown, possibly confounding expanded clonotype changes. When set beside aged donors, long-lived donors presented more naive CD4+ cells and higher diversity.

This sequence was found in an elderly woman in good health. Sequences were obtained from blood. The chain has TRBV28 and TRBJ2-7; TRBD2 matches at 7 bases. The CDR3 sequence is CASTKPGGTYEQYF. The CDR3 nucleotides are TGTGCCAGCACCAAACCGGGGGGAACCTACGAGCAGTACTTC.